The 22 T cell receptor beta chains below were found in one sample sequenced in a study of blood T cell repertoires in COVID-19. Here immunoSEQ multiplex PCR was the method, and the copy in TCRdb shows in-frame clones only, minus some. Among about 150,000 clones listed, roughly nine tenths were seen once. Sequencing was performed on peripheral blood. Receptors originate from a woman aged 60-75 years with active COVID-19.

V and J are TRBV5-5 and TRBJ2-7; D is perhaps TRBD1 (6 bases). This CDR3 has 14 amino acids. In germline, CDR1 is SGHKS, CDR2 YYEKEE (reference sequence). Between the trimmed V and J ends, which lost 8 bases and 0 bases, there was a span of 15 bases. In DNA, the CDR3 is TGTGCCAGTAAGAAGGGGGTGAACTCCTACGAGCAGTACTTC. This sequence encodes CASKKGVNSYEQYF.

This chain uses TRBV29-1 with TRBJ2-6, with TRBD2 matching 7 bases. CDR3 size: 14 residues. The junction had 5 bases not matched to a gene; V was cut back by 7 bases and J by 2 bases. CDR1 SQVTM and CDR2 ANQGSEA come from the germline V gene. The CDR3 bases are TGCAGCGCCCACGCGGGGGCTGGGGCCAACGTCCTGACTTTC. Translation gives CSAHAGAGANVLTF.

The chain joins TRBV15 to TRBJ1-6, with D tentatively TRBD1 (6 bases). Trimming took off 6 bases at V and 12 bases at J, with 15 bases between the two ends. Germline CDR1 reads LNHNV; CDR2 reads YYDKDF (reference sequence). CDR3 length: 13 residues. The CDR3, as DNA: TGTGCCACCAGTCGAGCAGGGGTGGAACCCCTCCACTTT. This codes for CATSRAGVEPLHF. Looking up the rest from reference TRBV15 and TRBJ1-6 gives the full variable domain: DAMVIQNPRYQVTQFGKPVTLSCSQTLNHNVMYWYQQKSSQAPKLLFHYYDKDFNNEADTPDNFQSRRPNTSFCFLDIRSPGLGDTAMYLCATSRAGVEPLHFGNGTRLTVT.

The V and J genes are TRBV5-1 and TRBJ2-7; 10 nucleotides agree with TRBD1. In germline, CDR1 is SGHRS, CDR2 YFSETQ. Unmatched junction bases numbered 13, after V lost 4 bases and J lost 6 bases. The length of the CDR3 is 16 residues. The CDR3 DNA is TGCGCCAGCAGCGCTACGGGGACAGGGGTTTTTGGCGAGCAGTACTTC. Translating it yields CASSATGTGVFGEQYF.

This CDR3 is CASSIRTQAEAFF. DNA of the CDR3: TGTGCCAGTAGTATAAGGACTCAAGCTGAAGCTTTCTTT. V and J are TRBV19 and TRBJ1-1; D is unclear. Trimming took 2 bases from V and 6 from J, leaving 10 bases between them. Germline CDR1 and CDR2: LNHDA and SQIVND (reference sequence). The CDR3 length is 13 residues. The full variable domain, rest sourced from reference TRBV19 and TRBJ1-1, is DGGITQSPKYLFRKEGQNVTLSCEQNLNHDAMYWYRQDPGQGLRLIYYSQIVNDFQKGDIAEGYSVSREKKESFPLTVTSAQKNPTAFYLCASSIRTQAEAFFGQGTRLTVV.

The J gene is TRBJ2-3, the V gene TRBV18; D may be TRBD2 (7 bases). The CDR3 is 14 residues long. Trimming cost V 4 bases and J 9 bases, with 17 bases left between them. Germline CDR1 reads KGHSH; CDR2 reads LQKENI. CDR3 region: CASSREGGHRTQYF. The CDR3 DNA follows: TGTGCCAGCTCACGGGAGGGGGGCCATCGCACGCAGTATTTT.

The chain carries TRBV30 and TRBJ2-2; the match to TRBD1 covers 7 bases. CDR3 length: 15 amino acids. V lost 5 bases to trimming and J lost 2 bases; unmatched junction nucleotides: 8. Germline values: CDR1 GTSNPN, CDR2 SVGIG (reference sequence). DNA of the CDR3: TGTGCCTGGGGCCTCCGGGACAGTAACACCGGGGAGCTGTTTTTT. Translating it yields CAWGLRDSNTGELFF.

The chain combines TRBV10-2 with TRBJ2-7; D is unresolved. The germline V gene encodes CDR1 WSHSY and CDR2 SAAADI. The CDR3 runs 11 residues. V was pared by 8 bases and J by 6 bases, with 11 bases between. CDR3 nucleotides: TGCGCCAGCGGTAATTCGGGCGAGCAGTACTTC. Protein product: CASGNSGEQYF.

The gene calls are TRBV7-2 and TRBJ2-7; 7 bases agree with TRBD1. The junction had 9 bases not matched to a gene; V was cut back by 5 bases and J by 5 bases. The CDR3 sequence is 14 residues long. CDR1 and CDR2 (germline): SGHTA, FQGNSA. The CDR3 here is CASSLPGQFHEQYF. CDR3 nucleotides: TGTGCCAGCAGCCTCCCGGGACAGTTCCACGAGCAGTACTTC.

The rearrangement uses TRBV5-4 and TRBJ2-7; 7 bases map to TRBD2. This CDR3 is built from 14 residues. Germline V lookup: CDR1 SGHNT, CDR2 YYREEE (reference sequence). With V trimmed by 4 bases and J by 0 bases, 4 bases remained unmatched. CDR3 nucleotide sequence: TGTGCCAGCAGCGGAGGCGGGGGCTCCTACGAGCAGTACTTC. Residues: CASSGGGGSYEQYF.

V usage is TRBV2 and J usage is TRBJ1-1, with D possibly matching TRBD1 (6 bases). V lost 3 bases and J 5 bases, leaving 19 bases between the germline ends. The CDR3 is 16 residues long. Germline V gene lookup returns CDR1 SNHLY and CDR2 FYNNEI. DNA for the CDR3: TGTGCCAGCAGTGACCGGGGGGCAGAAGGGATGACTGAAGCTTTCTTT. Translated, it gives CASSDRGAEGMTEAFF.

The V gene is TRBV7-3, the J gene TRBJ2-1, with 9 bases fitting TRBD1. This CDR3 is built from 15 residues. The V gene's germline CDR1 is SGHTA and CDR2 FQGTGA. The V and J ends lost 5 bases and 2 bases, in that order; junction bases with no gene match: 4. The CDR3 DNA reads TGTGCCAGCAGCCCCACAGGGGGCGCCTACAATGAGCAGTTCTTC. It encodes CASSPTGGAYNEQFF.

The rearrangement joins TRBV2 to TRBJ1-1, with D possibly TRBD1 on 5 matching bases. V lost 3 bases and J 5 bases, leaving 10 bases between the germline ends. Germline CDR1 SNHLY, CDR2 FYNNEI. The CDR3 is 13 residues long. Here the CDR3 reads CASSDRGWTEAFF. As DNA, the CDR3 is TGTGCCAGCAGTGATCGGGGGTGGACTGAAGCTTTCTTT.

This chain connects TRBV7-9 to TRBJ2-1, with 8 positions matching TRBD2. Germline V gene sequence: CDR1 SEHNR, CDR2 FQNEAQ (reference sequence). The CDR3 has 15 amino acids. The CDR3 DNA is TGTGCAAGCCCGGCGGGAGGCCTACCGGATAATGAGCAGTTCTTC. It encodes CASPAGGLPDNEQFF.

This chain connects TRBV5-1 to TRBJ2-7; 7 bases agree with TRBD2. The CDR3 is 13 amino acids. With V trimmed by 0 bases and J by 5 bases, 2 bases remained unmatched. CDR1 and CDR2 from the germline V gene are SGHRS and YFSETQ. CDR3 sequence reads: CASSLGSGHEQYF. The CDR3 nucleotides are TGCGCCAGCAGCTTGGGTAGCGGGCACGAGCAGTACTTC. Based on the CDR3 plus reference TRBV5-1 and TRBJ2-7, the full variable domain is KAGVTQTPRYLIKTRGQQVTLSCSPISGHRSVSWYQQTPGQGLQFLFEYFSETQRNKGNFPGRFSGRQFSNSRSEMNVSTLELGDSALYLCASSLGSGHEQYFGPGTRLTVT.

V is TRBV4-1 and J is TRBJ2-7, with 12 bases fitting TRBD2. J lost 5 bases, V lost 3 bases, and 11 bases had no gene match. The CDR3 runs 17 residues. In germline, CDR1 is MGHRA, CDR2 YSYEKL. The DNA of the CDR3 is TGCGCCAGCAGCCAGGGGCTAGCGGGAGGGCCGGGGAACGAGCAGTACTTC. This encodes CASSQGLAGGPGNEQYF.

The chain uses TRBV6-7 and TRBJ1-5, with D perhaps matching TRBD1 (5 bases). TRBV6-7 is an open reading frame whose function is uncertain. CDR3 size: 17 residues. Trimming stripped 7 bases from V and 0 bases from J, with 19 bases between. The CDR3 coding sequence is TGTGCCAGCATCTCGACAGAAAAACCGAATAGCAATCAGCCCCAGCATTTT. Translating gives CASISTEKPNSNQPQHF.

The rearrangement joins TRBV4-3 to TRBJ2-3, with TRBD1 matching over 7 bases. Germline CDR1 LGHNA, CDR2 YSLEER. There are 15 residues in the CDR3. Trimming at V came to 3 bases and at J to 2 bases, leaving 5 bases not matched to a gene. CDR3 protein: CASSHRDRNTDTQYF. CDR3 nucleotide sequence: TGCGCCAGCAGCCACAGGGACAGAAACACAGATACGCAGTATTTT.

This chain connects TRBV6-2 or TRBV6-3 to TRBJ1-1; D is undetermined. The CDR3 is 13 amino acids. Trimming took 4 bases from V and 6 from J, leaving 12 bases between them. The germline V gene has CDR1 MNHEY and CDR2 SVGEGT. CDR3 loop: CASSFSPEAEAFF. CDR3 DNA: TGTGCCAGCAGTTTTAGCCCCGAAGCTGAAGCTTTCTTT.

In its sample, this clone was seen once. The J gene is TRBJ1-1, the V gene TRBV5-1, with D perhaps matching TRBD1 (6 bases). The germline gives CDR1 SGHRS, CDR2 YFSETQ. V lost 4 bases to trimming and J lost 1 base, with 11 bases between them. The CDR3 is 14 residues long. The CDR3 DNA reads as TGCGCCAGCAGCGTGGGGGGGCCGAACACTGAAGCTTTCTTT. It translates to CASSVGGPNTEAFF.

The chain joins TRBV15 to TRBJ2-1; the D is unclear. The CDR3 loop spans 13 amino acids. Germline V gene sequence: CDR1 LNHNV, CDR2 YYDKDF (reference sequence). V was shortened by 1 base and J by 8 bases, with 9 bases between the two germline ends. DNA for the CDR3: TGTGCCACCAGCAGAGCGCGGTTGGATGAGCAGTTCTTC. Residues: CATSRARLDEQFF.

CDR3 sequence: CSFGQGAEETQYF. CDR3 nucleotide sequence: TGCAGCTTTGGACAGGGGGCAGAAGAGACCCAGTACTTC. The chain employs TRBV29-1 and TRBJ2-5; 11 bases line up with TRBD1. The germline CDR1 and CDR2 sequences are SQVTM and ANQGSEA. The CDR3 covers 13 residues. V was clipped by 8 bases and J by 3 bases; unmatched bases: 5.